This paragraph reports one T cell receptor (beta chain). Its antigen remains unknown. This CDR3 is 14 amino acids long. CDR1 and CDR2 from the germline V gene are SGHRS and YFSETQ. Deletions cut 0 bases from V and 8 bases from J, with 11 bases between. Assay: immunoSEQ multiplex PCR; the TCRdb copy retains only in-frame clones and omits some. The sample holds approximately 9,600 clones, about 79% seen once. Brentuximab vedotin exposure varied, and every patient relapsed after autologous stem cell transplantation. Isolation of CD4+ T cells from thawed PBMCs was performed by magnetic negative selection. This record comes from a study of PD-1 blockade in classical Hodgkin lymphoma. On the study more broadly: Nivolumab was administered to patients intravenously at 3 mg/kg every 2 weeks. Notes on the study in general: By C4D1, CD4+ diversity increased significantly, especially in complete responders. Those starting nivolumab under 1 year post-ASCT were excluded. TCR diversity at baseline was reported to be reduced in newly diagnosed patients relative to healthy donors.

The chain uses TRBV5-1 and TRBJ1-4; D is unclear. This TCR came from a human donor with classical Hodgkin lymphoma. The material sequenced was CD4+ T cells from blood, taken at baseline. CDR3: CASSLGAVGEKLFF. In DNA, the CDR3 is TGCGCCAGCAGCTTGGGGGCAGTAGGCGAAAAACTGTTTTTT.